The following is a TCR beta chain sequence with its context. Its specificity is unknown. The V and J ends lost 6 bases and 3 bases respectively, with 17 bases between them. This CDR3 has 15 amino acids. TCR beta cDNA libraries had unique molecular identifiers. Some 500,000 cDNA molecules were recovered from an input of about 0.9 to 11 million T cells. In TCRdb, the PCR reads were re-called with MiXCR into one record per CDR3 protein. Of hundreds of thousands of distinct CDR3 sequences listed, less than 45% are singletons. The data derive from a study of post-analysis software for immune sequencing data. General study results and limits: Controls showed lower frequencies than patients for roughly 5 TRBV segments, and TRBV5-6, TRBV5-1 and TRBV20-1 were among these. Comparison with controls showed significantly lower normalized Chao1 diversity in multiple sclerosis patients.

The rearrangement uses TRBV12-3 or TRBV12-4 and TRBJ1-2, with no clear D. Sequenced: blood. The sequence derives from a girl between 5 and 17 years old with multiple sclerosis. For the CDR3, the DNA is TGTGCCAGCAGCCCCGTGTTGAGGACCCACTATGGCTACACCTTC. Its protein product is CASSPVLRTHYGYTF.